This T cell receptor (beta chain) was recovered during a study of cytomegalovirus exposure and HLA in healthy donors. Findings of the study overall: Presence/absence analyses took donor sequencing depth as roughly uniform.

Unrecorded immune exposure was likely among donors, who were nominally healthy when sampled. Amplification used 60 Vbeta primers and 13 Jbeta primers. Sequencing was performed with immunoSEQ multiplex PCR; in TCRdb, only in-frame clones are kept and a portion is missing. The sample includes about 160,000 clones, over 60% of them seen just once. Of note for this clone: Its antigen is currently unknown.

The CDR3 loop spans 15 amino acids. Germline V CDR1 and CDR2: SGHTA, FQGNSA. Trimming took off 2 bases at V and 0 bases at J, with 8 bases between the two ends. The TCR was taken from a woman in her 30s in good health and CMV-seronegative. The chain carries TRBV7-2 and TRBJ2-1, with D hard to call. The sample taken for sequencing was PBMCs. The CDR3 region has the DNA TGTGCCAGCAGCTTATTCCCCGGCTCCTACAATGAGCAGTTCTTC. This encodes CASSLFPGSYNEQFF.